The present T cell receptor (beta chain) was sequenced within a study of blood T cell repertoires in COVID-19. Only in-frame clones appear in the TCRdb table, and some are missing; sequencing was by immunoSEQ multiplex PCR. The sample carries some 220,000 clones, about 93% recorded once. Per germline, CDR1 SEHNR and CDR2 FQNEAQ (reference sequence). The CDR3 is made up of 18 amino acids. With 0 bases clipped from V and 3 bases from J, the junction kept 6 bases outside the gene matches. The sequencing sample was made of peripheral blood. The TCR sequence derives from a man aged 25-45 years with COVID-19, enrolled during active disease. The V and J genes are TRBV7-9 and TRBJ2-3; 13 nucleotides line up with TRBD2. In DNA, the CDR3 is TGTGCCAGCAGCTTAGCACTAGCGGGGGGGCCTCGAACAGATACGCAGTATTTT. Translated, it gives CASSLALAGGPRTDTQYF.